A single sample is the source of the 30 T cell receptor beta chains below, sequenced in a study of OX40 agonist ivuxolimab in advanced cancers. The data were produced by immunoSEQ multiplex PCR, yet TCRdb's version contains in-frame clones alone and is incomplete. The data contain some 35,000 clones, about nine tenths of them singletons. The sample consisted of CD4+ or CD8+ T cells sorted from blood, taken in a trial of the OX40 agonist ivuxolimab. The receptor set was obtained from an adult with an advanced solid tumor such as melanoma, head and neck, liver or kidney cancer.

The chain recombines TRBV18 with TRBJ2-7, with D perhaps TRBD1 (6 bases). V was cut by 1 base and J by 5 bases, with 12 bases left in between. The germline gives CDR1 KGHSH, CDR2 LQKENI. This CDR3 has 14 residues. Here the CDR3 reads CASSPRTEINEQYF. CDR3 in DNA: TGTGCCAGCTCACCACGGACAGAGATCAACGAGCAGTACTTC.

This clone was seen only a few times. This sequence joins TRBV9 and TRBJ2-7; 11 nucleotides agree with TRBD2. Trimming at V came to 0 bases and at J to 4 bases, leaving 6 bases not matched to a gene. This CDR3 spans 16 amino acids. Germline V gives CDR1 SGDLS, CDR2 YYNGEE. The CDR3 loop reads CASSVASSGRPYEQYF. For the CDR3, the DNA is TGTGCCAGCAGCGTAGCCTCTAGCGGGAGGCCTTACGAGCAGTACTTC. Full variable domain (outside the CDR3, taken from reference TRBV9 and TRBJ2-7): DSGVTQTPKHLITATGQRVTLRCSPRSGDLSVYWYQQSLDQGLQFLIQYYNGEERAKGNILERFSAQQFPDLHSELNLSSLELGDSALYFCASSVASSGRPYEQYFGPGTRLTVT.

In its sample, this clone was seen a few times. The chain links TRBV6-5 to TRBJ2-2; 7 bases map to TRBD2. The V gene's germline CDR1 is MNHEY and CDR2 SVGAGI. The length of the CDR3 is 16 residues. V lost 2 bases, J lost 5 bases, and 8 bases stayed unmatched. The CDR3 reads CASSYHASGGTGELFF. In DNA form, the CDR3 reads TGTGCCAGCAGTTACCATGCCTCCGGGGGGACCGGGGAGCTGTTTTTT.

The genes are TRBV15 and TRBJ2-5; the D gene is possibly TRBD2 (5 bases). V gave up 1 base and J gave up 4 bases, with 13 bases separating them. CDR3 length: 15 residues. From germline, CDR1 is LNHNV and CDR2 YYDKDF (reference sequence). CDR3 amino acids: CATSRGAGGSETQYF. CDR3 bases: TGTGCCACCAGCAGAGGGGCAGGAGGATCAGAGACCCAGTACTTC.

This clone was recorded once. The CDR3 DNA reads as TGCGCCAGCAGCCAAGGACGGACAGCCAAAAACATTCAGTACTTC. Amino acids: CASSQGRTAKNIQYF. The chain joins TRBV10-1 to TRBJ2-4; the D is unclear. The germline CDR1 and CDR2 sequences are WNHNN and SYGVQD (reference sequence). Trimming stripped 6 bases from V and 0 bases from J, with 12 bases between. The CDR3 consists of 15 residues.

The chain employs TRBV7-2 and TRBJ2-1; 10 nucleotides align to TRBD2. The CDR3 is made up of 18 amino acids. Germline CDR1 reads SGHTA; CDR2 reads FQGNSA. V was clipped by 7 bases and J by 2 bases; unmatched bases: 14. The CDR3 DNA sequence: TGTGCCAGCATCCTCGGGACTAGCGTCCTAAGGGCCTACAATGAGCAGTTCTTC. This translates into CASILGTSVLRAYNEQFF.

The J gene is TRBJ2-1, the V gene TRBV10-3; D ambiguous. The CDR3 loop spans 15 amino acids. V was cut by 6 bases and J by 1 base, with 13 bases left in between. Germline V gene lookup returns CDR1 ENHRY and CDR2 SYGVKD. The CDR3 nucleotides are TGTGCCATCAGAGCTGGCCTGGGGTCCTACAATGAGCAGTTCTTC. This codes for CAIRAGLGSYNEQFF.

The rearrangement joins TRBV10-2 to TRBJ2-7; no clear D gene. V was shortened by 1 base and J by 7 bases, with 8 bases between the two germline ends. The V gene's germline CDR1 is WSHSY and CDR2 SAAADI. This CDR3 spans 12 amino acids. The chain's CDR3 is CASSELWGEQYF. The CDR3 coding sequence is TGCGCCAGCAGTGAGTTATGGGGTGAGCAGTACTTC.

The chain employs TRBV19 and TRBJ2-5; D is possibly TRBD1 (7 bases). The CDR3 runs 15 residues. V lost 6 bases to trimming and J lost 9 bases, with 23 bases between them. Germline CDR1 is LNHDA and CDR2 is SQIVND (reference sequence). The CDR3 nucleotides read TGTGCCAGTAGGAATGAGGGCCTGGGCAGGGGGGCCCAGTACTTC. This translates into CASRNEGLGRGAQYF.

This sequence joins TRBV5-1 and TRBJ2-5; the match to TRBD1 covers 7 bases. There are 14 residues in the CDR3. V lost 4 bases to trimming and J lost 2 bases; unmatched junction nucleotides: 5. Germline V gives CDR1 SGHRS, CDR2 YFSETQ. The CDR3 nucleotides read TGCGCCAGCAGCCGGACAGGACCACAAGAGACCCAGTACTTC. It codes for CASSRTGPQETQYF.

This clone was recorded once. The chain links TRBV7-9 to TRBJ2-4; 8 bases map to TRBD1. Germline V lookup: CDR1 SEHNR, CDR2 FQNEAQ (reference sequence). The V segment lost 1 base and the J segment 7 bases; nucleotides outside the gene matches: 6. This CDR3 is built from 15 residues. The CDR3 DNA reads TGTGCCAGCAGCTTAGTCCGGACAGGGAGTAACATTCAGTACTTC. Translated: CASSLVRTGSNIQYF.

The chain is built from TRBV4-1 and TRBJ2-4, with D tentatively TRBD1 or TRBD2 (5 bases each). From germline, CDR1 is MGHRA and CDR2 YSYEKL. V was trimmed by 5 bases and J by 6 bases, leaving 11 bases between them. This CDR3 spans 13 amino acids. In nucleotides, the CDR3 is TGCGCCAGCAGCTCCGGGACGGGAAACATTCAGTACTTC. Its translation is CASSSGTGNIQYF.

CDR3 bases: TGTGCCAGCAGTCCCTCCCCTCGCATGACTGAAAGGGAGCAGTACTTC. Translation gives CASSPSPRMTEREQYF. The chain is built from TRBV27 and TRBJ2-7, with unresolved D. The CDR3 is made up of 16 amino acids. V was cut by 5 bases and J by 7 bases, with 24 bases left in between. In germline, CDR1 is MNHEY, CDR2 SMNVEV (reference sequence).

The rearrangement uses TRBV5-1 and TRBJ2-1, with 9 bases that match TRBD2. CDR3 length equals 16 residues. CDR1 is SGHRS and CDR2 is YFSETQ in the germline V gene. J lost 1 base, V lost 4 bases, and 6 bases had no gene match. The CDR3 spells CASSDSGSRSYNEQFF. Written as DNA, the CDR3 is TGCGCCAGCAGCGATAGCGGGAGCAGGTCCTACAATGAGCAGTTCTTC.

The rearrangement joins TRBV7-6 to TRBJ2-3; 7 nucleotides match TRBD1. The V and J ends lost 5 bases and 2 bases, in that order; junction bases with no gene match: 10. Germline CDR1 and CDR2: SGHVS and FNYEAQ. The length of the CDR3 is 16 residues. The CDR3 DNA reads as TGTGCCAGCAGCCTTTCACCGGGACAGCACACAGATACGCAGTATTTT. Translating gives CASSLSPGQHTDTQYF.

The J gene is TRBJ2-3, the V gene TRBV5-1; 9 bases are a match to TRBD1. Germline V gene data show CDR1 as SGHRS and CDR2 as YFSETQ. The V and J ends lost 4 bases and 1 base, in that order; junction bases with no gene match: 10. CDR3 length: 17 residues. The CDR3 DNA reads TGCGCCAGCAGCATGTCCCGGGACAGGGCCGGCACAGATACGCAGTATTTT. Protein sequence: CASSMSRDRAGTDTQYF.

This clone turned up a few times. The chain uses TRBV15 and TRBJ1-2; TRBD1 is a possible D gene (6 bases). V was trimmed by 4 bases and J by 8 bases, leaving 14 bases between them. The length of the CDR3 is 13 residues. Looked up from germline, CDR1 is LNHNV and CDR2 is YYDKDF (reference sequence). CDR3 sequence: CATSIRLGAGYTF. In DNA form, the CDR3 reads TGTGCCACCAGCATACGCCTGGGGGCGGGCTACACCTTC.

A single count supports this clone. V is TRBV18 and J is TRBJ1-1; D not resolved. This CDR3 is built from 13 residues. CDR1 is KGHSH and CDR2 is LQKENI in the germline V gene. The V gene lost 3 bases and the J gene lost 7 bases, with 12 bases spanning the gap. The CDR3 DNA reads TGTGCCAGCTCACCTCCGACCGTTAATGAAGCTTTCTTT. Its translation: CASSPPTVNEAFF. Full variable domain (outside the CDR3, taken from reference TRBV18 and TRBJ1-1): NAGVMQNPRHLVRRRGQEARLRCSPMKGHSHVYWYRQLPEEGLKFMVYLQKENIIDESGMPKERFSAEFPKEGPSILRIQQVVRGDSAAYFCASSPPTVNEAFFGQGTRLTVV.

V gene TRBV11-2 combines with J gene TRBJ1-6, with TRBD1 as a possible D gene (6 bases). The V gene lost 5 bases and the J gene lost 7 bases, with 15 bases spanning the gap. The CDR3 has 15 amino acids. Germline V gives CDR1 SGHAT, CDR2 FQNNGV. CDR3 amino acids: CASSVPGAANSPLHF. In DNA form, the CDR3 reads TGTGCCAGCAGCGTACCGGGGGCGGCCAATTCACCCCTCCACTTT.

The CDR3 spells CASSQRAGSTDTQYF. The DNA for the CDR3 is TGCGCCAGCAGCCAACGAGCGGGTAGCACAGATACGCAGTATTTT. The rearrangement links TRBV4-1 to TRBJ2-3, with D possibly TRBD2 on 6 matching bases. The length of the CDR3 is 15 residues. Germline CDR1 MGHRA, CDR2 YSYEKL. The V and J ends lost 2 bases and 0 bases respectively, with 9 bases between them.

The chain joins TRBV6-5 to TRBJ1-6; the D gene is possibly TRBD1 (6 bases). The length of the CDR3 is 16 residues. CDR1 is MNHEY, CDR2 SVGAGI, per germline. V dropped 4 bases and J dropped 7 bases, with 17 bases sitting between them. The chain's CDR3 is CASSLVLGQKNSPLHF. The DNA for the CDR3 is TGTGCCAGCAGTTTAGTATTAGGACAGAAAAATTCACCCCTCCACTTT.

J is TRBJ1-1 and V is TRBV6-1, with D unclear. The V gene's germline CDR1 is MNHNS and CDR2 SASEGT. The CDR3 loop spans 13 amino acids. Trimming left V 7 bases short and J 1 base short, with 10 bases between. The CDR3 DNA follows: TGTGCCAGCACTAACTATGGGAACACTGAAGCTTTCTTT. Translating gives CASTNYGNTEAFF.

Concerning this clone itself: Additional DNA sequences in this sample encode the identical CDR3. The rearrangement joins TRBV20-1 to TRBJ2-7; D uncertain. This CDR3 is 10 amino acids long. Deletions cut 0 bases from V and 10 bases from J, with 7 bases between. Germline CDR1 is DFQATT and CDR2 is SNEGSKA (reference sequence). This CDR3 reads CSARDLEQYF. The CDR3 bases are TGCAGTGCTAGAGATCTGGAACAGTACTTC.

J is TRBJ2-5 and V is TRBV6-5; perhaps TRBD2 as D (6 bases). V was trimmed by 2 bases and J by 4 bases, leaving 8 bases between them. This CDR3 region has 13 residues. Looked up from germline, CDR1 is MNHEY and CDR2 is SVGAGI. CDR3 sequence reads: CASSYGGTETQYF. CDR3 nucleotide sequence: TGTGCCAGCAGTTACGGGGGGACAGAGACCCAGTACTTC.

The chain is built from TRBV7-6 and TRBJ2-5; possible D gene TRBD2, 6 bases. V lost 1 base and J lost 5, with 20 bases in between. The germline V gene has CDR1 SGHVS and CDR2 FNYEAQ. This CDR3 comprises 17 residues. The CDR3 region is CASSLGSGGFGHETQYF. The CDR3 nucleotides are TGTGCCAGCAGCTTAGGTAGCGGAGGGTTCGGGCACGAGACCCAGTACTTC.

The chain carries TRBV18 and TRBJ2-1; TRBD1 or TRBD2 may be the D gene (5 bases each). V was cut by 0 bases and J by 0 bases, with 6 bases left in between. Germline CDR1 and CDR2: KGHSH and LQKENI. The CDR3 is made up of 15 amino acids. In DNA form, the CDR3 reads TGTGCCAGCTCACCACCAGGGACCTCCTACAATGAGCAGTTCTTC. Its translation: CASSPPGTSYNEQFF.

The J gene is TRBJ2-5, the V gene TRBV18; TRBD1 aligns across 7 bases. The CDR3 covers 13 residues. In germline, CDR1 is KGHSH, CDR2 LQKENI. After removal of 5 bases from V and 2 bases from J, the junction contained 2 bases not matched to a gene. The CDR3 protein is CASSIQGQETQYF. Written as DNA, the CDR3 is TGTGCCAGCTCAATACAGGGGCAAGAGACCCAGTACTTC. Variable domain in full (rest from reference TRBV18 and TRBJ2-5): NAGVMQNPRHLVRRRGQEARLRCSPMKGHSHVYWYRQLPEEGLKFMVYLQKENIIDESGMPKERFSAEFPKEGPSILRIQQVVRGDSAAYFCASSIQGQETQYFGPGTRLLVL.

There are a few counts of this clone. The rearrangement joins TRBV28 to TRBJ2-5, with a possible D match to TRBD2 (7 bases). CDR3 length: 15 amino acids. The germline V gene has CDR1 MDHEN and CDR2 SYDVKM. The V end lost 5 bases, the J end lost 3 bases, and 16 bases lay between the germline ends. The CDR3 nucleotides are TGTGCCAGCAGTCCCTCCACAGGGAGGGAAGAGACCCAGTACTTC. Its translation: CASSPSTGREETQYF.

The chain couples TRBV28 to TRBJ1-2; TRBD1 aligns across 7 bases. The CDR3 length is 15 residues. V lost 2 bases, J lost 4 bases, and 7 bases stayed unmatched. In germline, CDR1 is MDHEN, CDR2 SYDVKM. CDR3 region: CASSLGLGQSYGYTF. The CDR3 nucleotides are TGTGCCAGCAGTTTAGGTTTGGGACAGTCCTATGGCTACACCTTC.

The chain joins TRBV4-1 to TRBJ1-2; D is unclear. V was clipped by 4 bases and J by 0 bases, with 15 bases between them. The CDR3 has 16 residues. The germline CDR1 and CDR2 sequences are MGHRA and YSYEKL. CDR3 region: CASSPLGRRPNYGYTF. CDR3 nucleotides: TGCGCCAGCAGCCCCTTGGGCAGACGCCCTAACTATGGCTACACCTTC.